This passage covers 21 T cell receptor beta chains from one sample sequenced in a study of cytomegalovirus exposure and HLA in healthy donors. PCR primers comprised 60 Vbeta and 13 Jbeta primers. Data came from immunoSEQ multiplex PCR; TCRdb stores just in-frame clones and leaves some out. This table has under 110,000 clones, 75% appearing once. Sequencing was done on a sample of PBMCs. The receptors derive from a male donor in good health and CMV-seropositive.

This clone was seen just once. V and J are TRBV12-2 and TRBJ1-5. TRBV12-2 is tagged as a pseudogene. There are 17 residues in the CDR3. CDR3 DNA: TGTGCAAGTCGCGCGCCCCCCAGCGGGTGGCGGAATCAGCCCCAGCATTTT. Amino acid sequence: CASRAPPSGWRNQPQHF.

The CDR3 region is CSVGEVDEKLFF. The CDR3 coding sequence is TGCAGCGTCGGGGAGGTTGATGAAAAACTGTTTTTT. V and J are TRBV29-1 and TRBJ1-4; D unclear. CDR1 is SQVTM and CDR2 is ANQGSEA in the germline V gene. V was trimmed by 6 bases and J by 6 bases, leaving 11 bases between them. This CDR3 has 12 residues. Filled out from reference TRBV29-1 and TRBJ1-4, the complete variable domain reads SAVISQKPSRDICQRGTSLTIQCQVDSQVTMMFWYRQQPGQSLTLIATANQGSEATYESGFVIDKFPISRPNLTFSTLTVSNMSPEDSSIYLCSVGEVDEKLFFGSGTQLSVL.

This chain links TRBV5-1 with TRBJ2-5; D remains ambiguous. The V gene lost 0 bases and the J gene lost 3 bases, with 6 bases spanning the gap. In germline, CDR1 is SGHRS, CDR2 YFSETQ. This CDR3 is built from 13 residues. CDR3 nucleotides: TGCGCCAGCAGCTTGGAACAAGAAGAGACCCAGTACTTC. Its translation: CASSLEQEETQYF.

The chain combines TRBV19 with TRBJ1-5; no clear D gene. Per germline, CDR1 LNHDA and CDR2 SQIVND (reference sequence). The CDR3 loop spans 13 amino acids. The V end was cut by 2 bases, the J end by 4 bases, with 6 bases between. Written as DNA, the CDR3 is TGTGCCAGTAGTATATCTGAGAATCAGCCCCAGCATTTT. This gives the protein CASSISENQPQHF.

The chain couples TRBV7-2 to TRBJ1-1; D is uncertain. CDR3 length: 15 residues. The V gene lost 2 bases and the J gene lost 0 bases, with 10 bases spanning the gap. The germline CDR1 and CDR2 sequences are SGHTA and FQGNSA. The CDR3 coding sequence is TGTGCCAGCAGCTTACATAAGAGCTTGAACACTGAAGCTTTCTTT. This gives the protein CASSLHKSLNTEAFF.

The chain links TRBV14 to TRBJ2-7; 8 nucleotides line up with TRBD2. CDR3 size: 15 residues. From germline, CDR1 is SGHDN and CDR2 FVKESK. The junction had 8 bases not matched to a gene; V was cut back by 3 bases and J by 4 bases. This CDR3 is CASSQKLAAGYEQYF. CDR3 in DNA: TGTGCCAGCAGCCAGAAACTAGCGGCAGGTTACGAGCAGTACTTC.

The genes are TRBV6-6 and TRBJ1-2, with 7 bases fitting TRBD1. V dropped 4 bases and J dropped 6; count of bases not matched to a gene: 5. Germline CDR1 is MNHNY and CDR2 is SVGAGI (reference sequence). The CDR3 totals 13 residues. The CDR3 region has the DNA TGTGCCAGCAGTTCGGGGACAGTTAATGGCTACACCTTC. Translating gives CASSSGTVNGYTF.

CDR3 DNA: TGTGCCAGCAGACCAGGACTAGCTGGAGATACGCAGTATTTT. Amino acid sequence: CASRPGLAGDTQYF. V is TRBV6-1 and J is TRBJ2-3, with 8 bases aligning to TRBD2. CDR1 and CDR2 (germline): MNHNS, SASEGT. The CDR3 is made up of 14 amino acids. The V and J ends lost 6 bases and 5 bases, in that order; junction bases with no gene match: 7.

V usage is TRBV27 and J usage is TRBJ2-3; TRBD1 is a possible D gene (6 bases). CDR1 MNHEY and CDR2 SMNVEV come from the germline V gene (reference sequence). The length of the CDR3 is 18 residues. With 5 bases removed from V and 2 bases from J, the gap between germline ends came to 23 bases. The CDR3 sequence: CASSPGSETGTTTDTQYF. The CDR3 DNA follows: TGTGCCAGCAGTCCGGGGAGCGAAACCGGGACAACCACAGATACGCAGTATTTT.

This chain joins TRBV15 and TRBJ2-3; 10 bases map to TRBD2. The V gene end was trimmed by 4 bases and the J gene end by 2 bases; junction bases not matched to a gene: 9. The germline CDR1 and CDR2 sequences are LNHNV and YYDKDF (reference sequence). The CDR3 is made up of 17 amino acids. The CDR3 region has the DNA TGTGCCACCAGCACGGAAAGGCTAGCGGGGGCCACAGATACGCAGTATTTT. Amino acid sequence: CATSTERLAGATDTQYF.

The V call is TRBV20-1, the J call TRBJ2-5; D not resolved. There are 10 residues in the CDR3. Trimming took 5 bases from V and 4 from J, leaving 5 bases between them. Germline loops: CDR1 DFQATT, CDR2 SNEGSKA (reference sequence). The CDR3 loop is CSAFRETQYF. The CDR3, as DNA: TGCAGTGCTTTTCGAGAGACCCAGTACTTC.

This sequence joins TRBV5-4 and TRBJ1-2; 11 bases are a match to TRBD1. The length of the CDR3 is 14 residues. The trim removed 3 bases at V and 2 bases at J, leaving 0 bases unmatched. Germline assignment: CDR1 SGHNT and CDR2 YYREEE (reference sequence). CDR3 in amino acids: CASSWDRGNYGYTF. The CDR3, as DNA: TGTGCCAGCAGCTGGGACAGGGGGAACTATGGCTACACCTTC.

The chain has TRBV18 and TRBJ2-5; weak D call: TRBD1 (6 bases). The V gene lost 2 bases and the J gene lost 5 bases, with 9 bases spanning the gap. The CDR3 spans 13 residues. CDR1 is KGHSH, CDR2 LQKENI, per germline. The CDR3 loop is CASSPNRDETQYF. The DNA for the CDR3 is TGTGCCAGCTCACCAAACAGGGATGAGACCCAGTACTTC.

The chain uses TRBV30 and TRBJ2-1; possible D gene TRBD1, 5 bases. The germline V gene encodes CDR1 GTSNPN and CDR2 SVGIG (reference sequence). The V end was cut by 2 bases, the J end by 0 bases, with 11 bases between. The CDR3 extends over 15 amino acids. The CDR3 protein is CAWSPGLSSYNEQFF. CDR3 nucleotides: TGTGCCTGGAGTCCAGGGTTGAGCTCCTACAATGAGCAGTTCTTC.

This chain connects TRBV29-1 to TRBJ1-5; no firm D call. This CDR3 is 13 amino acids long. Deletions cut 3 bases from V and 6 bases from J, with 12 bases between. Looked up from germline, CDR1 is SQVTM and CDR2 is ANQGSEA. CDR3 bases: TGCAGCGTTGACATCGGGGAAGGTCAGCCCCAGCATTTT. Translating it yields CSVDIGEGQPQHF.

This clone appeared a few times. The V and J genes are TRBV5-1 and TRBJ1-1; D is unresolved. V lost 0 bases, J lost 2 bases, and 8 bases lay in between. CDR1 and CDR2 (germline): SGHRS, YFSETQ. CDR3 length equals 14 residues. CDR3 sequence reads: CASSLVPTNTEAFF. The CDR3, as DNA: TGCGCCAGCAGCTTGGTTCCGACTAACACTGAAGCTTTCTTT.

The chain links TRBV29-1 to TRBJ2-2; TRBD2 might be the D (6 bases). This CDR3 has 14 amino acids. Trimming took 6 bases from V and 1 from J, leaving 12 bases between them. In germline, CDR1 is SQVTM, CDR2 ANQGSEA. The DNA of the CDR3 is TGCAGCGTACGGCGGGGCCAGAACACCGGGGAGCTGTTTTTT. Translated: CSVRRGQNTGELFF.

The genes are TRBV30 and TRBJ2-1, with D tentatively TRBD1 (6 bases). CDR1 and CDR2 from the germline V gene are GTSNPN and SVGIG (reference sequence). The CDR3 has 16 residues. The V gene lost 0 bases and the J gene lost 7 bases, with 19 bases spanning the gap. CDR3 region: CAWSVQGRARINEQFF. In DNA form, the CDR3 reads TGTGCCTGGAGTGTACAGGGCAGGGCGCGGATTAATGAGCAGTTCTTC.

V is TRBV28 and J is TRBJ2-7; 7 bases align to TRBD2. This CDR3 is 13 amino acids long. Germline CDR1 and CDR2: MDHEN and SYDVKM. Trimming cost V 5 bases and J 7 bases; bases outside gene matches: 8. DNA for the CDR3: TGTGCCAGCAGTCCCGGGGGGAACCTGGAGCAGTACTTC. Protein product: CASSPGGNLEQYF.

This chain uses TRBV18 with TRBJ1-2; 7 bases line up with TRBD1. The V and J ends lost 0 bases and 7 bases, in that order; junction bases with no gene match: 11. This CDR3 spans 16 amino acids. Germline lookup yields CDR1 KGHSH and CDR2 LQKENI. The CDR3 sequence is CASSPPAGQPYSGYTF. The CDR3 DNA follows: TGTGCCAGCTCACCACCGGCGGGACAGCCATATTCTGGCTACACCTTC.

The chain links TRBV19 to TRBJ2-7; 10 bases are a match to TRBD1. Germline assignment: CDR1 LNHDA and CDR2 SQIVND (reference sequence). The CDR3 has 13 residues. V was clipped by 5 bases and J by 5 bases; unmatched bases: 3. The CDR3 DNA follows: TGTGCCAGTAGTGGGACAGGGGCCGACGAGCAGTACTTC. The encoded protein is CASSGTGADEQYF. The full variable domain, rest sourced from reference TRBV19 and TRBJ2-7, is DGGITQSPKYLFRKEGQNVTLSCEQNLNHDAMYWYRQDPGQGLRLIYYSQIVNDFQKGDIAEGYSVSREKKESFPLTVTSAQKNPTAFYLCASSGTGADEQYFGPGTRLTVT.